Listed below are T cell receptor beta chains from one sample, sequenced in a study of OX40 agonist ivuxolimab in advanced cancers. Sequencing was performed with immunoSEQ multiplex PCR; in TCRdb, only in-frame clones are kept and a portion is missing. The sample lists 60,000 or so clones, about nine tenths occurring once. This specimen consisted of CD4+ or CD8+ T cells sorted from blood, obtained in a trial of the OX40 agonist ivuxolimab. The receptors stem from an adult with an advanced solid tumor such as melanoma, head and neck, liver or kidney cancer. CDR3s include the opening cysteine and the closing phenylalanine or tryptophan. The D gene is left open where the match is weak. A clone size is listed for some rows: how often the clone was seen (once, few, many), or a class if it is expanded.

D,V,size,J,CDR3,DNA
TRBD1,TRBV4-3,few,TRBJ1-2,CASSDWTGRGLGYTF,TGCGCCAGCAGCGACTGGACGGGGAGGGGGCTTGGCTACACCTTC
-,TRBV5-6,-,TRBJ2-3,CASSLAGQGSTDTQYF,TGTGCCAGCAGCTTGGCAGGTCAGGGGAGCACAGATACGCAGTATTTT
-,TRBV2,-,TRBJ1-6,CASSRGWGSPLHF,TGTGCCAGCAGCCGGGGCTGGGGTTCACCCCTCCACTTT
-,TRBV5-5,-,TRBJ1-5,CASSSTGWNQPQHF,TGTGCCAGCAGTTCAACAGGGTGGAATCAGCCCCAGCATTTT
TRBD1,TRBV27,-,TRBJ2-3,CASSRGGGSSADTQYF,TGTGCCAGCAGTCGAGGGGGCGGTTCAAGCGCAGATACGCAGTATTTT
TRBD2,TRBV19,once,TRBJ2-1,CASSIDLETSGRGQFF,TGTGCCAGTAGTATAGATCTGGAGACTAGCGGGAGAGGGCAGTTCTTC
-,TRBV11-3,few,TRBJ1-1,CASSFGAEAFF,TGTGCCAGCAGCTTCGGAGCTGAAGCTTTCTTT
-,TRBV5-6,-,TRBJ2-7,CASSLAGSREQYF,TGTGCCAGCAGCTTGGCAGGGTCTCGCGAGCAGTACTTC
-,TRBV6-1,-,TRBJ1-3,CASSEISEGWGNTIYF,TGTGCCAGCAGTGAAATTTCGGAGGGATGGGGAAACACCATATATTTT
-,TRBV5-5,-,TRBJ2-7,CASSLDLPYEQYF,TGTGCCAGCAGCTTAGACTTACCATACGAGCAGTACTTC
-,TRBV5-4,-,TRBJ2-3,CASSLPLGVATDTQYF,TGTGCCAGCAGCTTACCGTTAGGTGTGGCCACAGATACGCAGTATTTT
TRBD1,TRBV28,-,TRBJ2-5,CASSSQTGAETQYF,TGTGCCAGCAGTTCTCAGACAGGGGCAGAGACCCAGTACTTC
TRBD2,TRBV13,-,TRBJ2-1,CASSLLAGGPDEQFF,TGTGCCAGCAGTCTCCTAGCGGGGGGGCCCGATGAGCAGTTCTTC
TRBD2,TRBV2,-,TRBJ2-1,CASSQRGGLEQFF,TGTGCCAGCAGTCAGCGGGGGGGTTTAGAGCAGTTCTTC
TRBD2,TRBV30,-,TRBJ2-5,CAWRGLAGGQETQYF,TGTGCCTGGAGAGGACTAGCGGGGGGCCAAGAGACCCAGTACTTC
-,TRBV30,-,TRBJ1-1,CAWSEKTRAEAFF,TGTGCCTGGAGTGAAAAGACCAGGGCGGAAGCTTTCTTT
-,TRBV30,few,TRBJ1-1,CAWSVRGVVTEAFF,TGTGCCTGGAGTGTACGGGGGGTTGTCACTGAAGCTTTCTTT
-,TRBV19,-,TRBJ1-5,CASSPPPGDQPQHF,TGTGCCAGTAGTCCACCCCCCGGTGATCAGCCCCAGCATTTT
-,TRBV15,-,TRBJ2-6,CATSRDNSGANVLTF,TGTGCCACCAGCAGAGACAACTCTGGGGCCAACGTCCTGACTTTC
-,TRBV12-1,-,TRBJ2-1,CASSFGGGLSSYNEQFF,TGTGCCAGCAGCTTTGGAGGCGGATTGAGCTCCTACAATGAGCAGTTCTTC
-,TRBV6-5,once,TRBJ1-6,CASSKDSYNSPLHF,TGTGCCAGCAGTAAGGACAGTTACAATTCACCCCTCCACTTT
-,TRBV4-3,-,TRBJ1-6,CASSPSNVYNSPLHF,TGCGCCAGCAGCCCTTCGAACGTTTATAATTCACCCCTCCACTTT
TRBD1,TRBV30,-,TRBJ1-5,CAWRDRDRQPQHF,TGTGCCTGGAGAGACAGGGATAGACAGCCCCAGCATTTT
-,TRBV7-6,-,TRBJ1-3,CASSLGWMDAGNTIYF,TGTGCCAGCAGCTTAGGGTGGATGGACGCTGGAAACACCATATATTTT
-,TRBV5-4,-,TRBJ2-1,CGTGPLGPGEQFF,TGTGGCACCGGACCCTTGGGGCCGGGTGAGCAGTTCTTC
-,TRBV4-3,-,TRBJ1-5,CASSPEWGSPQPQHF,TGCGCCAGCAGCCCGGAGTGGGGGTCCCCTCAGCCCCAGCATTTT
-,TRBV29-1,-,TRBJ1-5,CSVEIRQGQRKGGNQPQHF,TGCAGCGTTGAAATCCGGCAGGGCCAGCGAAAAGGAGGCAATCAGCCCCAGCATTTT
TRBD1,TRBV28,-,TRBJ1-2,CASSLDGGQYFYGYTF,TGTGCCAGCAGTTTAGATGGGGGACAGTACTTTTATGGCTACACCTTC
-,TRBV28,-,TRBJ2-3,CASRWLTDTQYF,TGTGCCAGCCGGTGGCTGACAGATACGCAGTATTTT
-,TRBV7-9,once,TRBJ1-5,CASSRGDQPQHF,TGTGCCAGCAGCCGGGGGGATCAGCCCCAGCATTTT
TRBD1,TRBV13,-,TRBJ1-2,CASSLSGQDRSYGYTF,TGTGCCAGCAGCTTATCGGGGCAGGACAGGTCCTATGGCTACACCTTC
-,TRBV6-5,once,TRBJ2-3,CASTLTDTQYF,TGTGCCAGCACCCTCACAGATACGCAGTATTTT
-,TRBV9,-,TRBJ1-1,CASSSGTGSSEAFF,TGTGCCAGCAGCTCCGGGACCGGTAGTTCTGAAGCTTTCTTT
-,TRBV7-2,-,TRBJ2-7,CASSLAPEGTNEQYF,TGTGCCAGCAGCTTAGCGCCCGAGGGGACGAACGAGCAGTACTTC
TRBD1,TRBV28,-,TRBJ1-5,CASSLGQALDQPQHF,TGTGCCAGCAGTTTGGGACAGGCCTTAGATCAGCCCCAGCATTTT
-,TRBV19,-,TRBJ2-3,CASSILATSTDTQYF,TGTGCCAGTAGTATACTAGCTACCAGCACAGATACGCAGTATTTT
-,TRBV28,-,TRBJ2-1,CASSVVRGIEFF,TGTGCCAGCAGTGTAGTGAGGGGTATAGAGTTCTTC
TRBD1,TRBV10-3,-,TRBJ1-5,CAISVGQYNQPQHF,TGTGCCATCAGTGTGGGACAGTACAATCAGCCCCAGCATTTT
-,TRBV27,-,TRBJ1-4,CASSLLQGGGEKLFF,TGTGCCAGCAGTCTTCTACAGGGTGGAGGGGAAAAACTGTTTTTT
-,TRBV28,-,TRBJ2-1,CASSRRLVSSYNEQFF,TGTGCCAGCAGCCGAAGACTAGTGAGCTCCTACAATGAGCAGTTCTTC